A selection of T cell receptor beta chains follows, all from one sample in a study of control samples from healthy donors and cancer patients. TCRdb keeps only in-frame clones here, not all; method: immunoSEQ multiplex PCR. The sample shows roughly 150,000 clones, 70% to 90% of them seen only once. Sequenced material: blood. Source of these receptors: a man between 18 and 29 years old in good health. The CDR3 runs from the conserved cysteine through the conserved F or W. D genes are given only for firm matches. Clone size is shown for a subset of rows, as once, few, many or a class of expanded clone.

V	size	D	J	DNA	CDR3
TRBV12-3/TRBV12-4	-	-	TRBJ1-1	TGTGCCAGCAGTTTGACAGGGAACACTGAAGCTTTCTTT	CASSLTGNTEAFF
TRBV7-9	-	-	TRBJ1-1	TGTGCCAGCAGCGCCATTACATTGAACACTGAAGCTTTCTTT	CASSAITLNTEAFF
TRBV10-3	few	-	TRBJ1-4	TGTGCCATCAGTAGGGCCCCCGAGGGTGAAAAACTGTTTTTT	CAISRAPEGEKLFF
TRBV6-2/TRBV6-3	-	TRBD2	TRBJ2-4	TGTGCCAGCAGTTACTCGGGGACTAGCGGGGGGTTAGCCAAAAACATTCAGTACTTC	CASSYSGTSGGLAKNIQYF
TRBV11-3	-	-	TRBJ2-3	TGTGCCAGCAGCCCCCGAGGTGGGGCTATGACGCAGTATTTT	CASSPRGGAMTQYF
TRBV27	few	-	TRBJ2-4	TGTGCCAGCAGTCCCCGGGCCCTGGGGAACATTCAGTACTTC	CASSPRALGNIQYF
TRBV5-3	-	TRBD1	TRBJ1-5	TGTGCCAGAAGCTTGGTGTCAGGGGGAGCCTATAGCAATCAGCCCCAGCATTTT	CARSLVSGGAYSNQPQHF
TRBV5-1	-	-	TRBJ2-1	TGCGCCAGCTCCAGCAGCCATGAGCAGTTCTTC	CASSSSHEQFF
TRBV7-9	-	-	TRBJ1-2	TGTGCCAGCAGCCGACGCGCAGACTATGGCTACACCTTC	CASSRRADYGYTF
TRBV19	once	TRBD1	TRBJ2-2	TGTGCCAGTAGTCCGGGGACAGGGGTTACCGGGGAGCTGTTTTTT	CASSPGTGVTGELFF
TRBV2	-	-	TRBJ2-7	TGTGCCAGCAGTGATTGGAACGAGCAGTACTTC	CASSDWNEQYF